This T cell receptor (beta chain) is from a study of blood T cells in healthy people across ages. Combining a sample-barcoded 5' primer with a J-beta primer mix, a second PCR ran for about 6 to 12 cycles. Via MiXCR, TCRdb re-called the 5' RACE reads, giving one row per CDR3 protein. The table includes hundreds of thousands of distinct CDR3 sequences, 56% detected once. Remarks on this clonotype: The antigen is undetermined.

Trimming took off 2 bases at V and 13 bases at J, with 18 bases between the two ends. The CDR3 totals 14 residues. Germline V gives CDR1 SGHTA, CDR2 FQGTGA. General observations from the study: With donor CMV status unknown, expanded clonotype changes were possibly confounded. Naive CD4+ cell counts and diversity both ran higher in long-lived than in aged donors.

The sequenced material came from blood. The chain links TRBV7-3 to TRBJ2-1; either TRBD1 or TRBD2 may fit D (6 bases each). The TCR comes from a man aged 40-50 years in good health. The CDR3 loop is CASSLVQGGETQFF. The CDR3 region has the DNA TGTGCCAGCAGCTTAGTACAGGGAGGCGAGACCCAGTTCTTC.